A selection of T cell receptor beta chains follows, all from one sample in a study of PD-1 blockade in classical Hodgkin lymphoma. Only in-frame clones appear in the TCRdb table, and some are missing; sequencing was by immunoSEQ multiplex PCR. The table lists around 5,000 clones, 63% of them singletons, with 50% to 75% in the top ten. This sample comprised peripheral blood mononuclear cells (PBMCs), obtained at baseline. These TCRs come from a human donor with classical Hodgkin lymphoma. Both conserved end residues are part of each CDR3. Each record gives: J gene, clone size, V gene, D gene, CDR3 protein, CDR3 DNA. A D gene is named only where the DNA matches it firmly. Clone size is stated in some rows and not others, as once, few, many or a class when expanded.

TRBJ2-3	.	TRBV28	.	CATEYFTQYF	TGTGCCACCGAATACTTTACGCAGTATTTT
TRBJ1-1	.	TRBV7-2	.	CASSFQHLGPEAFF	TGTGCCAGCAGCTTTCAACACCTGGGCCCTGAAGCTTTCTTT
TRBJ2-7	.	TRBV14	.	CASSQISYEQYF	TGTGCCAGCAGCCAAATCTCCTACGAGCAGTACTTC
TRBJ2-3	.	TRBV6-1	.	CASGRGSSTDTQYF	TGTGCCAGCGGGAGAGGTTCTAGCACAGATACGCAGTATTTT
TRBJ2-5	.	TRBV2	TRBD2	CASSARGRATGTQYF	TGTGCCAGCAGTGCTCGCGGGAGGGCAACGGGGACCCAGTACTTC
TRBJ2-7	.	TRBV14	TRBD2	CASSQGTSGGALTYEQYF	TGTGCCAGCAGCCAAGGGACTAGCGGGGGGGCCCTCACCTACGAGCAGTACTTC
TRBJ2-1	.	TRBV28	TRBD2	CASSLHGRAVNEQFF	TGTGCCAGCAGTTTGCACGGGAGGGCCGTAAATGAGCAGTTCTTC
TRBJ1-1	.	TRBV18	.	CASSPVNRNTEAFF	TGTGCCAGCTCACCCGTTAACAGGAACACTGAAGCTTTCTTT
TRBJ1-4	few	TRBV4-3	.	CASSQGGGATNEKLFF	TGCGCCAGCAGCCAAGGGGGGGGGGCAACTAATGAAAAACTGTTTTTT
TRBJ1-2	.	TRBV7-2	.	CASSSSGSSNYGYTF	TGTGCCAGCAGTTCATCAGGGTCCTCTAACTATGGCTACACCTTC
TRBJ1-1	.	TRBV5-1	.	CASRLAQGNTEAFF	TGCGCCAGCAGGTTGGCACAGGGGAACACTGAAGCTTTCTTT
TRBJ2-1	.	TRBV18	.	CASFSDSSNEQFF	TGTGCCAGCTTCTCGGACTCATCCAATGAGCAGTTCTTC
TRBJ2-5	.	TRBV15	TRBD2	CATSRFLTGTRERAQETQYF	TGTGCCACCAGCAGATTCCTAACAGGGACTAGAGAACGGGCCCAAGAGACCCAGTACTTC
TRBJ1-4	.	TRBV5-1	.	CASSLGRSNEKLFF	TGCGCCAGCAGCTTGGGTAGGTCGAATGAAAAACTGTTTTTT
TRBJ2-5	.	TRBV7-3	TRBD2	CASSPLGLAGGRETQYF	TGTGCCAGCAGCCCACTTGGACTAGCGGGGGGCCGGGAGACCCAGTACTTC
TRBJ1-4	few	TRBV11-2	.	CASSLTWGPNEKLFF	TGTGCCAGCAGCTTGACGTGGGGGCCTAATGAAAAACTGTTTTTT
TRBJ1-5	.	TRBV19	.	CASSMQAGSNQPQHF	TGTGCCAGTAGTATGCAAGCAGGGAGCAATCAGCCCCAGCATTTT
TRBJ2-1	few	TRBV7-6	.	CASSPLGGGDYNEQFF	TGTGCCAGCAGCCCGTTAGGAGGCGGGGACTACAATGAGCAGTTCTTC
TRBJ1-1	.	TRBV6-1	.	CASRNSGVDPEAFF	TGTGCCAGCAGAAACTCAGGCGTTGATCCTGAAGCTTTCTTT
TRBJ2-1	.	TRBV7-9	.	CASSQQSGVIGGEQFF	TGTGCCAGCAGCCAACAAAGCGGAGTAATTGGGGGTGAGCAGTTCTTC
TRBJ1-2	.	TRBV19	.	CASSITHDLGYGYTF	TGTGCCAGTAGTATAACGCATGACCTTGGCTATGGCTACACCTTC
TRBJ1-1	.	TRBV6-6	TRBD1	CASSYSGQGGTEAFF	TGTGCCAGCAGTTATTCCGGACAGGGGGGAACTGAAGCTTTCTTT
TRBJ1-1	.	TRBV20-1	.	CSTHEGEAFF	TGCAGTACTCACGAGGGTGAAGCTTTCTTT
TRBJ1-1	.	TRBV11-2	.	CASSPGTANTEAFF	TGTGCCAGCAGCCCTGGGACGGCGAACACTGAAGCTTTCTTT
TRBJ1-2	.	TRBV7-8	.	CASSSITNYGYTF	TGTGCCAGCAGCTCGATAACTAACTATGGCTACACCTTC
TRBJ1-5	.	TRBV6-5	.	CASRNLRSAQPQHF	TGTGCCAGCAGAAACCTGAGGTCTGCTCAGCCCCAGCATTTT
TRBJ1-1	large	TRBV7-9	.	CASSLAGPFEAFF	TGTGCCAGCAGCTTAGCGGGGCCGTTTGAAGCTTTCTTT
TRBJ2-7	.	TRBV27	TRBD2	CASSLSIGTSGTGEQYF	TGTGCCAGCAGTTTATCCATCGGGACTAGCGGGACTGGCGAGCAGTACTTC
TRBJ2-1	.	TRBV11-2	TRBD1	CASSPGTGVSNEQFF	TGTGCCAGCAGCCCCGGGACAGGGGTGTCAAATGAGCAGTTCTTC
TRBJ1-5	.	TRBV19	.	CASNPDRKKNNQPQHF	TGTGCCAGTAACCCTGACAGGAAAAAAAACAATCAGCCCCAGCATTTT
TRBJ1-1	medium-sized	TRBV5-4	TRBD1	CASSLEGRGAEAFF	TGTGCCAGCAGCTTGGAAGGCAGGGGGGCTGAAGCTTTCTTT
TRBJ2-4	.	TRBV7-2	TRBD2	CASSLGGGQPNIQYF	TGTGCCAGCAGCCTCGGGGGGGGGCAGCCTAACATTCAGTACTTC
TRBJ1-1	.	TRBV30	.	CAWSVSPVYTEAFF	TGTGCCTGGAGTGTATCCCCTGTGTACACTGAAGCTTTCTTT
TRBJ2-3	.	TRBV7-9	TRBD2	CASSPAGPSGEGDTQYF	TGTGCCAGCAGCCCGGCAGGGCCGAGCGGGGAGGGAGATACGCAGTATTTT
TRBJ1-1	few	TRBV7-2	.	CASSFMGSRAFF	TGTGCCAGCAGCTTCATGGGTTCCCGAGCTTTCTTT
TRBJ2-5	medium-sized	TRBV5-1	TRBD1	CASSSDRVGQETQYF	TGCGCCAGCAGCTCGGACAGGGTGGGCCAAGAGACCCAGTACTTC
TRBJ2-2	.	TRBV7-7	TRBD2	CASSFTVAGEPGGELFF	TGTGCCAGCAGCTTCACGGTTGCGGGAGAACCAGGCGGGGAGCTGTTTTTT
TRBJ2-1	.	TRBV9	.	CASSVAGTDLNEQFF	TGTGCCAGCAGCGTAGCTGGGACCGATCTCAATGAGCAGTTCTTC
TRBJ1-1	.	TRBV21-1	.	CASSLNGTGSFEAFF	TGTGCCAGCAGCCTGAACGGGACAGGAAGTTTTGAAGCTTTCTTT
TRBJ2-7	few	TRBV2	.	CASGTGSYEQYF	TGTGCCAGCGGAACGGGATCCTACGAGCAGTACTTC
TRBJ2-7	few	TRBV27	TRBD1	CASRQTGGREQYF	TGTGCCAGCAGACAAACAGGGGGTCGGGAGCAGTACTTC
TRBJ2-5	.	TRBV18	.	CASSPVGQGGETQYF	TGTGCCAGCTCACCGGTGGGTCAGGGTGGCGAGACCCAGTACTTC
TRBJ1-1	.	TRBV18	.	CASSPDLGRNTEAFF	TGTGCCAGCTCACCGGACCTGGGGAGGAACACTGAAGCTTTCTTT
TRBJ2-3	.	TRBV27	.	CASSLSRPDTQYF	TGTGCCAGCAGTTTATCCAGGCCAGATACGCAGTATTTT
TRBJ2-7	.	TRBV4-1	TRBD2	CASSPGLAGDEQYF	TGCGCCAGCAGCCCGGGACTAGCGGGAGACGAGCAGTACTTC
TRBJ1-6	once	TRBV18	.	CASSPTLGASDSPLHF	TGTGCCAGCTCACCGACCCTTGGGGCGAGCGATTCACCCCTCCACTTT
TRBJ2-4	medium-sized	TRBV28	.	CASSPPPVGDQYF	TGTGCCAGCAGTCCCCCACCCGTTGGAGATCAGTACTTC
TRBJ1-3	.	TRBV11-2	.	CASSFGLYSSGNTIYF	TGTGCCAGCAGCTTCGGTCTCTACAGCTCTGGAAACACCATATATTTT
TRBJ2-2	.	TRBV7-3	.	CASSLYPAANTGELFF	TGTGCCAGCAGCCTATATCCCGCCGCGAACACCGGGGAGCTGTTTTTT
TRBJ1-1	.	TRBV30	.	CACRGGAWTEAFF	TGTGCCTGCCGGGGGGGGGCATGGACTGAAGCTTTCTTT
TRBJ2-3	medium-sized	TRBV7-3	TRBD2	CASRLTSGGTDTQYF	TGTGCCAGCAGACTCACTAGCGGGGGTACAGATACGCAGTATTTT
TRBJ1-2	.	TRBV19	.	CASKGGLYGYTF	TGTGCCAGTAAAGGTGGCCTGTATGGCTACACCTTC
TRBJ1-1	.	TRBV30	.	CAWSVLTNTEAFF	TGTGCCTGGAGTGTATTAACAAACACTGAAGCTTTCTTT
TRBJ1-5	.	TRBV19	.	CASSIGTSQPQHF	TGTGCCAGTAGTATAGGGACCAGTCAGCCCCAGCATTTT
TRBJ1-2	.	TRBV5-1	.	CASSLGTTPGGHGYTF	TGCGCCAGCAGCTTGGGTACAACTCCGGGAGGCCATGGCTACACCTTC
TRBJ1-2	medium-sized	TRBV30	.	CAWSVMGGQGVGYTF	TGTGCCTGGAGTGTTATGGGCGGCCAGGGAGTCGGCTACACCTTC
TRBJ1-2	.	TRBV18	TRBD1	CASRAPGQVGSYGYTF	TGTGCCAGCCGAGCCCCCGGACAGGTTGGGTCCTATGGCTACACCTTC
TRBJ2-5	once	TRBV6-5	.	CASSYLPPGRGETQYF	TGTGCCAGCAGTTACCTCCCGCCGGGCCGAGGGGAGACCCAGTACTTC
TRBJ2-1	.	TRBV9	.	CASSATVTGEQFF	TGTGCCAGCAGCGCCACCGTGACGGGGGAGCAGTTCTTC
TRBJ2-3	.	TRBV19	.	CASSTTSGSTDTQYF	TGTGCCAGTAGTACCACCTCGGGGAGCACAGATACGCAGTATTTT